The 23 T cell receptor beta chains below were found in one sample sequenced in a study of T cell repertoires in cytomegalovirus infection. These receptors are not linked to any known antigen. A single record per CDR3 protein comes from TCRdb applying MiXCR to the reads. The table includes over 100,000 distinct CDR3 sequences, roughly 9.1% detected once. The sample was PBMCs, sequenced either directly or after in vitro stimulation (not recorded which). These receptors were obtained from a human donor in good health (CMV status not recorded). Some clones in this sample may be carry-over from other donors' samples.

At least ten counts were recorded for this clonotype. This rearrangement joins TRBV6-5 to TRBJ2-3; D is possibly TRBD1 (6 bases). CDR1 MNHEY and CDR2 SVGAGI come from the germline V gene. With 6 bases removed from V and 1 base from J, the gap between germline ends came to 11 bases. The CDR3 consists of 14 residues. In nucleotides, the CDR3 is TGTGCCAGCAGGTCCGGGACACGCACAGATACGCAGTATTTT. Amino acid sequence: CASRSGTRTDTQYF.

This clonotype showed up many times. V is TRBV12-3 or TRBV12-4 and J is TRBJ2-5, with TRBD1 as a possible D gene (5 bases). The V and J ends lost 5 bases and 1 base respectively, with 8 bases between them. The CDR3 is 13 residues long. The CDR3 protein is CASSADSQETQYF. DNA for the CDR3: TGTGCCAGCAGTGCCGACAGCCAAGAGACCCAGTACTTC.

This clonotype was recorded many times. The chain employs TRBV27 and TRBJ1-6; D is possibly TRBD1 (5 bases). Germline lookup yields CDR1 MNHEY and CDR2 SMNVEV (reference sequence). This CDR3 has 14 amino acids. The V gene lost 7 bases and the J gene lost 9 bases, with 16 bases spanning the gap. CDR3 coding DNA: TGTGCCAGCAATTTCGGGACCGCCGGTTCACCCCTCCACTTT. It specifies CASNFGTAGSPLHF.

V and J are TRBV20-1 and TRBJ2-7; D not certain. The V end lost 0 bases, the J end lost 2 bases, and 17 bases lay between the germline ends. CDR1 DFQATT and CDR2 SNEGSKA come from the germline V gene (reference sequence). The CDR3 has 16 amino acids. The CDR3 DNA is TGCAGTGCTAGAGATCTTGACGGAAAAAGACCCTACGAGCAGTACTTC. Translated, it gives CSARDLDGKRPYEQYF.

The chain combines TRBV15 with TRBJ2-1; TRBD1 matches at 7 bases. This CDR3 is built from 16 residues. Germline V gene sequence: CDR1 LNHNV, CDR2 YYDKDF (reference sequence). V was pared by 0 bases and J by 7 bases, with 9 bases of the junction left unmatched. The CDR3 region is CATSRDRGLRYNEQFF. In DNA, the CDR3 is TGTGCCACCAGCAGAGATAGGGGGCTTCGTTATAATGAGCAGTTCTTC. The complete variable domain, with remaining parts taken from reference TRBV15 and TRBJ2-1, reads DAMVIQNPRYQVTQFGKPVTLSCSQTLNHNVMYWYQQKSSQAPKLLFHYYDKDFNNEADTPDNFQSRRPNTSFCFLDIRSPGLGDTAMYLCATSRDRGLRYNEQFFGPGTRLTVL.

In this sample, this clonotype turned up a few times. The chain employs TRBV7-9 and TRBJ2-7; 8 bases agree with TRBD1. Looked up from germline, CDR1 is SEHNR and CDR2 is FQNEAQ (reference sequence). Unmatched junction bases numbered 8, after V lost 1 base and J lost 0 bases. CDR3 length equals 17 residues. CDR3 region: CASSLGPGQESSYEQYV. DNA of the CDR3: TGTGCCAGCAGCTTAGGTCCGGGACAGGAGAGCTCCTACGAGCAGTACGTC.

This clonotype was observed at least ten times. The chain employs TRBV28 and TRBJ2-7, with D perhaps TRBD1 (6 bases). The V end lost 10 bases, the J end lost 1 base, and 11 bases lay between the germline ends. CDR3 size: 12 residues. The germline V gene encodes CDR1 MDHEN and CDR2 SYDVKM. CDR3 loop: CATNDRSYEQYV. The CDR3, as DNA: TGTGCCACCAACGACAGGTCCTACGAGCAGTACGTC.

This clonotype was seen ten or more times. CDR3 region: CASSMISLVAGELFF. DNA for the CDR3: TGTGCCAGCAGCATGATATCCCTGGTCGCCGGGGAGCTGTTTTTT. The chain has TRBV13 and TRBJ2-2; D uncertain. CDR1 PRHDT and CDR2 FYEKMQ come from the germline V gene (reference sequence). The V and J ends lost 5 bases and 6 bases respectively, with 16 bases between them. The CDR3 contains 15 residues. Drawing the rest from reference TRBV13 and TRBJ2-2, the complete variable domain is AAGVIQSPRHLIKEKRETATLKCYPIPRHDTVYWYQQGPGQDPQFLISFYEKMQSDKGSIPDRFSAQQFSDYHSELNMSSLELGDSALYFCASSMISLVAGELFFGEGSRLTVL.

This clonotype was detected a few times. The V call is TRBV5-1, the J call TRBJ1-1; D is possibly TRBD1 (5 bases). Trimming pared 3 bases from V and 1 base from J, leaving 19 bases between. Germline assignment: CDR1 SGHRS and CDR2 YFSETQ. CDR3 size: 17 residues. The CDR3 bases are TGCGCCAGCAGCTCTCCGAAAACAGGCCTGGGGAACACTGAAGCTTTCTTT. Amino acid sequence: CASSSPKTGLGNTEAFF.

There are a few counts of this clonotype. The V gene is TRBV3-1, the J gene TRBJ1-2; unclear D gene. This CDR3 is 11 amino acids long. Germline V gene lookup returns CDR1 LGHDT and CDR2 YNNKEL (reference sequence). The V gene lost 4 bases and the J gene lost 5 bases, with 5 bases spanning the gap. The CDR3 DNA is TGTGCCAGCAGCCTCGATTATGGCTACACCTTC. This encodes CASSLDYGYTF.

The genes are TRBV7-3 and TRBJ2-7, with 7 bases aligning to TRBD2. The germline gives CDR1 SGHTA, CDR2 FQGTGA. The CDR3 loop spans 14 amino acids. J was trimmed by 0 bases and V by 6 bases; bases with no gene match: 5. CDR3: CASSPSGPSYEQYF. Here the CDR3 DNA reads TGTGCCAGCAGTCCTAGCGGACCCTCCTACGAGCAGTACTTC. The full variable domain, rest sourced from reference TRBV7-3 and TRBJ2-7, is GAGVSQTPSNKVTEKGKYVELRCDPISGHTALYWYRQSLGQGPEFLIYFQGTGAADDSGLPNDRFFAVRPEGSVSTLKIQRTERGDSAVYLCASSPSGPSYEQYFGPGTRLTVT.

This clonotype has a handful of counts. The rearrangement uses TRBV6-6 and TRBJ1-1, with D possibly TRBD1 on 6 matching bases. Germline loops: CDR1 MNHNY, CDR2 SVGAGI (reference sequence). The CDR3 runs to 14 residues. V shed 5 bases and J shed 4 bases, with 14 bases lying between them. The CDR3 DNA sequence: TGTGCCAGCAGTGTCGGGGGGCAAGGCACTGAAGCTTTCTTT. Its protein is CASSVGGQGTEAFF.

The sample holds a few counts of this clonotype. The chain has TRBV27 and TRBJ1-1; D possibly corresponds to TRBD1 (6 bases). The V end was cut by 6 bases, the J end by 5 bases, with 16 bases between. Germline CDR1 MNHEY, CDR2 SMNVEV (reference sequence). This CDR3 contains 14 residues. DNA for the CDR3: TGTGCCAGCAGCGTCAAGACGGGACAAACTGAAGCTTTCTTT. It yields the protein CASSVKTGQTEAFF.

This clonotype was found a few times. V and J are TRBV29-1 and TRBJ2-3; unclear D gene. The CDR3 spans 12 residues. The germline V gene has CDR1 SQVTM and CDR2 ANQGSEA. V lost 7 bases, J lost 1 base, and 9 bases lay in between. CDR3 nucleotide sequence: TGCAGCGCCAAGCGTGGCACAGATACGCAGTATTTT. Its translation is CSAKRGTDTQYF.

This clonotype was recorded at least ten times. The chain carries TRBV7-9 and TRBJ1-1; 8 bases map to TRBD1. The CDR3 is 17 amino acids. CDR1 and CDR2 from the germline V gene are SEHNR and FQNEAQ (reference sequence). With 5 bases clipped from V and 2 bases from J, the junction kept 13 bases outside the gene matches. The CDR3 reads CASSAYNQGAANTEAFF. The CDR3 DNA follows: TGTGCCAGCAGCGCTTACAACCAGGGGGCGGCTAACACTGAAGCTTTCTTT.

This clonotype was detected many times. The CDR3 region has the DNA TGTGCCAGCAGCGTGCGACTGAAGCACACTGAAGCTTTCTTT. Translation gives CASSVRLKHTEAFF. V and J are TRBV7-2 and TRBJ1-1; no firm D call. Trimming took 5 bases from V and 3 from J, leaving 13 bases between them. Germline V gene sequence: CDR1 SGHTA, CDR2 FQGNSA. The CDR3 length is 14 residues.

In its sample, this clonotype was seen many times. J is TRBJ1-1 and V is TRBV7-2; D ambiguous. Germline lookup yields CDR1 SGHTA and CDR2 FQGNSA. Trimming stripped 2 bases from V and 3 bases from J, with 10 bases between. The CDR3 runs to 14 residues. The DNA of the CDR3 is TGTGCCAGCAGCTTATCTATTAAGGACACTGAAGCTTTCTTT. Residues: CASSLSIKDTEAFF.

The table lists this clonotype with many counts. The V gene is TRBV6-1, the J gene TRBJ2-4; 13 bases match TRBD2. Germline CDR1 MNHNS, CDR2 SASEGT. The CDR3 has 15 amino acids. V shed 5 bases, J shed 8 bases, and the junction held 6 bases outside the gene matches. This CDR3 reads CASSRTSGSRDIQYF. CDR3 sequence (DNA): TGTGCCAGCAGTAGGACTAGCGGGAGTAGGGACATTCAGTACTTC.

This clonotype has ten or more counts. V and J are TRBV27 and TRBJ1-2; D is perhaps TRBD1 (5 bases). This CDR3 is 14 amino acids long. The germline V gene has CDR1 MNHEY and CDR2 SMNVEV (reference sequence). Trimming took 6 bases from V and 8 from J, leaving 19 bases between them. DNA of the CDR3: TGTGCCAGCAGGTCGAGGACAATGGAGGCAGGCTACACCTTC. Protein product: CASRSRTMEAGYTF.

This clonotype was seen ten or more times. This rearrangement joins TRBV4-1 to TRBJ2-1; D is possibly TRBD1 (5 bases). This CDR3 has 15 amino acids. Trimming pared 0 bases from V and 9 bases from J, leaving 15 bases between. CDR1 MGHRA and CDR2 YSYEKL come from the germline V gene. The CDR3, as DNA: TGCGCCAGCAGCCAAGATTCGTCAGGGATCGGTGAGCAGTTCTTC. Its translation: CASSQDSSGIGEQFF.

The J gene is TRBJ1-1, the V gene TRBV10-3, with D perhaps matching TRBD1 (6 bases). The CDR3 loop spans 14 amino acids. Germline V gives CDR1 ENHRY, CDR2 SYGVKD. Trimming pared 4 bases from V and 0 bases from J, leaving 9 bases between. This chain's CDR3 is CAISGGQLNTEAFF. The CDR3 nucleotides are TGTGCCATCAGTGGCGGACAGCTGAACACTGAAGCTTTCTTT.

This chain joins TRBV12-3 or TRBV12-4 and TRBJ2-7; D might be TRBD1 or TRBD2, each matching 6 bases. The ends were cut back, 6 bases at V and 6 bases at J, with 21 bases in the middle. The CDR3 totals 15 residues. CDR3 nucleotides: TGTGCCAGCAGGCCCGATTGGGGGGCCCGTGGCGAGCAGTACTTC. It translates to CASRPDWGARGEQYF.

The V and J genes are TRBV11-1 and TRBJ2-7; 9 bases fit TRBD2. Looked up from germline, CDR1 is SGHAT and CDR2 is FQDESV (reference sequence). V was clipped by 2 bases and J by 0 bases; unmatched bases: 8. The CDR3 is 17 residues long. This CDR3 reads CASSLTPVTSGSYEQYF. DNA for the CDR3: TGTGCCAGCAGCTTAACTCCTGTGACTAGCGGCTCCTACGAGCAGTACTTC. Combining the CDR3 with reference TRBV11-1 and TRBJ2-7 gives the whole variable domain EAEVAQSPRYKITEKSQAVAFWCDPISGHATLYWYRQILGQGPELLVQFQDESVVDDSQLPKDRFSAERLKGVDSTLKIQPAELGDSAMYLCASSLTPVTSGSYEQYFGPGTRLTVT.